The entry below describes one T cell receptor beta chain. The antigen is not known. This clone may be a read error of a much larger clone one base away. Template switching (which added a universal primer site) was used, and cDNA carried unique molecular identifiers. TCRdb reanalysed the 5' RACE reads using MiXCR and keeps one entry per CDR3 protein. This table holds 500,000 to 650,000 distinct CDR3 sequences, just over 7% found once. This sample stems from a study of identical twins. Study-level points and caveats: Cord blood beta clonotypes that were abundant carried fewer insertions, and memory repertoires showed no such trend.

These same data were also listed under a study on yellow fever vaccine responses in identical twins.

The TCR was taken from a woman under 30 in good health. Input material: PBMCs.

The CDR3 reads CASTEIGQNTEAIF. CDR3 DNA: TGTGCCAGCACCGAAATCGGGCAGAACACTGAAGCTATCTTT. The chain has TRBV7-2 and TRBJ1-1; no firm D call. Per germline, CDR1 SGHTA and CDR2 FQGNSA. The CDR3 extends over 14 amino acids.